One and the same sample provided the 28 T cell receptor beta chains below, sequenced in a study of multiple sclerosis patients with progressive multifocal leukoencephalopathy. Produced via immunoSEQ multiplex PCR; TCRdb's table is partial and in-frame only. The sample includes some 30,000 clones, approximately 89% seen only once; the top ten take approximately 1.5%. Time point meaning: about six months of natalizumab therapy. This specimen consisted of PBMCs, obtained from a patient treated with natalizumab. These receptors were taken from a human donor with multiple sclerosis.

This rearrangement joins TRBV4-3 to TRBJ1-2; no definite D call. Germline V gives CDR1 LGHNA, CDR2 YSLEER. V lost 1 base and J 3 bases, leaving 12 bases between the germline ends. The CDR3 extends over 15 amino acids. The CDR3 region has the DNA TGCGCCAGCAGCCAAGGCCAGTTCGGGGACTATGGCTACACCTTC. Its protein is CASSQGQFGDYGYTF.

The chain carries TRBV15 and TRBJ1-2; D unresolved. The CDR3 is 18 residues long. V dropped 1 base and J dropped 3 bases, with 21 bases sitting between them. Germline V gene sequence: CDR1 LNHNV, CDR2 YYDKDF (reference sequence). CDR3 loop: CATSRAVLTSPTDYGYTF. The CDR3 DNA follows: TGTGCCACCAGCAGAGCGGTTCTTACCTCTCCGACGGACTATGGCTACACCTTC.

CDR3 bases: TGCGCCAGCAGATCATTTCGGGACGCCGGGGAGCTGTTTTTT. As protein: CASRSFRDAGELFF. The chain links TRBV4-3 to TRBJ2-2; D might be TRBD1 or TRBD2, each matching 5 bases. V was trimmed by 6 bases and J by 6 bases, leaving 14 bases between them. This CDR3 has 14 amino acids. Germline CDR1 is LGHNA and CDR2 is YSLEER.

The chain joins TRBV7-9 to TRBJ2-3, with D uncertain. The CDR3 covers 17 residues. Trimming left V 0 bases short and J 6 bases short, with 19 bases between. The germline CDR1 and CDR2 sequences are SEHNR and FQNEAQ (reference sequence). In DNA form, the CDR3 reads TGTGCCAGCAGCTTAGCGGCCTACACTACTCCTCAGGATACGCAGTATTTT. This sequence encodes CASSLAAYTTPQDTQYF.

This clone was recorded once. V and J are TRBV29-1 and TRBJ1-1, with 7 bases matching TRBD1. The V gene's germline CDR1 is SQVTM and CDR2 ANQGSEA. V lost 4 bases and J lost 3; bases outside the gene matches: 17. The length of the CDR3 is 17 residues. The CDR3 reads CSVAPGQYPWTYTEAFF. DNA for the CDR3: TGCAGCGTTGCACCGGGACAGTATCCGTGGACGTACACTGAAGCTTTCTTT. Full variable domain (rest looked up from reference TRBV29-1 and TRBJ1-1): SAVISQKPSRDICQRGTSLTIQCQVDSQVTMMFWYRQQPGQSLTLIATANQGSEATYESGFVIDKFPISRPNLTFSTLTVSNMSPEDSSIYLCSVAPGQYPWTYTEAFFGQGTRLTVV.

This chain joins TRBV25-1 and TRBJ2-1, with D uncertain. CDR3 length: 15 amino acids. Germline CDR1 is MGHDK and CDR2 is SYGVNS. The V end lost 6 bases, the J end lost 10 bases, and 22 bases lay between the germline ends. The DNA of the CDR3 is TGTGCCAGCAGGCCCCCAAGTGGGGTTTTTGGCGAGCAGTTCTTC. Translation: CASRPPSGVFGEQFF.

This chain uses TRBV19 with TRBJ2-1; 14 bases match TRBD2. The CDR3 sequence is 16 residues long. V trimming: 5 bases; J trimming: 3 bases; junction bases outside the gene matches: 3. Germline V gene lookup returns CDR1 LNHDA and CDR2 SQIVND (reference sequence). In DNA form, the CDR3 reads TGTGCCAGTAGTGGGGGACTAGCGGGAGTCTACAATGAGCAGTTCTTC. Amino acid sequence: CASSGGLAGVYNEQFF. Combining the CDR3 with reference TRBV19 and TRBJ2-1 gives the whole variable domain DGGITQSPKYLFRKEGQNVTLSCEQNLNHDAMYWYRQDPGQGLRLIYYSQIVNDFQKGDIAEGYSVSREKKESFPLTVTSAQKNPTAFYLCASSGGLAGVYNEQFFGPGTRLTVL.

The rearrangement joins TRBV18 to TRBJ1-4; D gene uncertain. CDR1 is KGHSH, CDR2 LQKENI, per germline. Trimming pared 3 bases from V and 6 bases from J, leaving 14 bases between. The length of the CDR3 is 15 residues. Here the CDR3 reads CASSPDRAGDEKLFF. The CDR3 DNA reads TGTGCCAGCTCACCGGATAGGGCGGGAGATGAAAAACTGTTTTTT.

The chain combines TRBV18 with TRBJ2-1, with D possibly being TRBD1 (5 bases). Looked up from germline, CDR1 is KGHSH and CDR2 is LQKENI. The CDR3 consists of 16 residues. V lost 3 bases to trimming and J lost 6 bases, with 18 bases between them. This CDR3 reads CASSPKGSSTLNEQFF. The CDR3 DNA reads TGTGCCAGCTCACCCAAGGGGTCGAGTACCCTCAATGAGCAGTTCTTC.

In this sample, this clone turned up a few times. The DNA of the CDR3 is TGTGCCAGTAGTATCCGGATCGTCGGGCAGGTGAACACTGAAGCTTTCTTT. Amino acids: CASSIRIVGQVNTEAFF. The genes are TRBV19 and TRBJ1-1; D is unclear. This CDR3 region has 17 residues. V was trimmed by 3 bases and J by 0 bases, leaving 17 bases between them. CDR1 and CDR2 (germline): LNHDA, SQIVND (reference sequence).

CDR3 sequence (DNA): TGCGCCAGCAGCACGGACAGGGGCCGGCGGGAGCTGTTTTTT. It specifies CASSTDRGRRELFF. V and J are TRBV5-1 and TRBJ2-2; 9 bases agree with TRBD1. V trimming: 4 bases; J trimming: 9 bases; junction bases outside the gene matches: 7. The CDR3 is made up of 14 amino acids. Germline CDR1 is SGHRS and CDR2 is YFSETQ. Looking up the rest from reference TRBV5-1 and TRBJ2-2 gives the full variable domain: KAGVTQTPRYLIKTRGQQVTLSCSPISGHRSVSWYQQTPGQGLQFLFEYFSETQRNKGNFPGRFSGRQFSNSRSEMNVSTLELGDSALYLCASSTDRGRRELFFGEGSRLTVL.

CDR3 protein: CASSPAGPLNEKLFF. CDR3 in DNA: TGTGCCAGCAGCCCCGCAGGGCCCCTAAATGAAAAACTGTTTTTT. V gene TRBV7-2 combines with J gene TRBJ1-4, with D maybe TRBD1 (5 bases). The CDR3 has 15 amino acids. Germline loops: CDR1 SGHTA, CDR2 FQGNSA. V was pared by 5 bases and J by 5 bases, with 15 bases between.

This clone was picked up a small number of times. CDR3 region: CASSSGSRGYGYTF. The DNA for the CDR3 is TGTGCCAGCAGTTCTGGCAGCCGAGGGTATGGCTACACCTTC. This chain joins TRBV27 and TRBJ1-2, with D hard to call. There are 14 residues in the CDR3. The V end was cut by 4 bases, the J end by 5 bases, with 14 bases between. In germline, CDR1 is MNHEY, CDR2 SMNVEV (reference sequence).

V and J are TRBV28 and TRBJ1-2, with TRBD1 identical over 7 bases. This CDR3 region has 14 residues. The germline V gene encodes CDR1 MDHEN and CDR2 SYDVKM. Trimming at V came to 6 bases and at J to 3 bases, leaving 7 bases not matched to a gene. CDR3 sequence (DNA): TGTGCCAGCAGCCAACAGGGGTGGGACTATGGCTACACCTTC. Amino acids: CASSQQGWDYGYTF.

This rearrangement joins TRBV11-1 to TRBJ1-1; perhaps TRBD1 as D (6 bases). V lost 5 bases to trimming and J lost 3 bases, with 10 bases between them. The CDR3 runs 13 residues. CDR1 is SGHAT, CDR2 FQDESV, per germline (reference sequence). CDR3 bases: TGTGCCAGCAGCCCCAGGGGATACACTGAAGCTTTCTTT. It specifies CASSPRGYTEAFF.

The chain joins TRBV19 to TRBJ2-7, with D possibly being TRBD1 (6 bases). V dropped 5 bases and J dropped 3 bases, with 14 bases sitting between them. The CDR3 totals 14 residues. Germline V CDR1 and CDR2: LNHDA, SQIVND (reference sequence). In DNA, the CDR3 is TGTGCCAGTAGTGCCACCGGGACACACTACGAGCAGTACTTC. It specifies CASSATGTHYEQYF.

This clone was seen once. The chain carries TRBV4-3 and TRBJ2-7, with TRBD1 as a possible D gene (5 bases). Germline V gives CDR1 LGHNA, CDR2 YSLEER. This CDR3 has 15 amino acids. The V and J ends lost 0 bases and 2 bases respectively, with 11 bases between them. The CDR3 nucleotides read TGCGCCAGCAGCCAAGACCGGCAGGGTACCTACGAGCAGTACTTC. As protein: CASSQDRQGTYEQYF.

V usage is TRBV5-4 and J usage is TRBJ2-1; D is unresolved. CDR1 SGHNT and CDR2 YYREEE come from the germline V gene (reference sequence). The V and J ends lost 0 bases and 9 bases respectively, with 10 bases between them. The CDR3 sequence is 13 residues long. In DNA, the CDR3 is TGTGCCAGCAGCTTGGTCCCCCACCCTGAGCAGTTCTTC. Translation: CASSLVPHPEQFF.

The chain carries TRBV5-1 and TRBJ2-7; TRBD2 matches 13 bases. Losses at the gene ends were 2 bases for V and 1 base for J; bases not matched to a gene: 3. The germline V gene encodes CDR1 SGHRS and CDR2 YFSETQ. The CDR3 sequence is 16 residues long. The CDR3, as DNA: TGCGCCAGCAGCTTCGGACTAGCGGGAGATTCCTACGAGCAGTACTTC. Its translation: CASSFGLAGDSYEQYF.

V is TRBV25-1 and J is TRBJ2-5; 7 positions agree with TRBD2. The J call may be faulty, since TRBJ2-7 better matches the DNA end. The CDR3 length is 16 residues. Germline values: CDR1 MGHDK, CDR2 SYGVNS. The CDR3, as DNA: TGTGCCAGCAGTGAATATACGGGCGGGAGTATTTACGAGCAGTACTTC. Translating gives CASSEYTGGSIYEQYF.

The chain couples TRBV5-1 to TRBJ2-1; no clear D. The CDR3 has 12 amino acids. The germline CDR1 and CDR2 sequences are SGHRS and YFSETQ. V lost 0 bases to trimming and J lost 8 bases, with 6 bases between them. The CDR3 nucleotides read TGCGCCAGCAGCTTGGGTCTGGATGAGCAGTTCTTC. Its protein is CASSLGLDEQFF.

This clone appeared a single time. The V gene is TRBV9, the J gene TRBJ2-3, with a weak D call TRBD2 (6 bases). Between the trimmed V and J ends, which lost 1 base and 4 bases, there was a span of 16 bases. CDR3 length equals 16 residues. CDR1 is SGDLS, CDR2 YYNGEE, per germline. The CDR3 nucleotides read TGTGCCAGCAGCGTATCAACTAGCAAGGGATCAGATACGCAGTATTTT. This gives the protein CASSVSTSKGSDTQYF. The full variable domain, completed using reference TRBV9 and TRBJ2-3, is DSGVTQTPKHLITATGQRVTLRCSPRSGDLSVYWYQQSLDQGLQFLIQYYNGEERAKGNILERFSAQQFPDLHSELNLSSLELGDSALYFCASSVSTSKGSDTQYFGPGTRLTVL.

The rearrangement uses TRBV10-2 and TRBJ1-6; D ambiguous. The CDR3 is 14 amino acids. V was clipped by 5 bases and J by 9 bases, with 14 bases between them. The germline CDR1 and CDR2 sequences are WSHSY and SAAADI. CDR3 sequence: CASSMLSTPSPLHF. CDR3 DNA: TGCGCCAGCAGTATGTTGTCAACCCCTTCACCCCTCCACTTT.

V gene TRBV28 combines with J gene TRBJ2-3; D uncertain. Germline-derived CDR1 and CDR2 are MDHEN and SYDVKM. There are 13 residues in the CDR3. Trimming left V 7 bases short and J 2 bases short, with 10 bases between. CDR3 sequence: CASMIGSTDTQYF. In nucleotides, the CDR3 is TGTGCCAGCATGATCGGATCCACAGATACGCAGTATTTT. Full variable domain (remainder filled in from reference TRBV28 and TRBJ2-3): DVKVTQSSRYLVKRTGEKVFLECVQDMDHENMFWYRQDPGLGLRLIYFSYDVKMKEKGDIPEGYSVSREKKERFSLILESASTNQTSMYLCASMIGSTDTQYFGPGTRLTVL.

The V gene is TRBV6-5, the J gene TRBJ2-1; tentative D call: TRBD1 (6 bases). V was trimmed by 2 bases and J by 7 bases, leaving 12 bases between them. Per the germline V gene, CDR1 is MNHEY and CDR2 is SVGAGI. The CDR3 extends over 14 amino acids. CDR3 amino acids: CASSYGGRGNEQFF. The CDR3 DNA is TGTGCCAGCAGTTACGGTGGCAGGGGAAATGAGCAGTTCTTC.

The chain employs TRBV7-3 and TRBJ2-7, with D unresolved. The CDR3 totals 15 residues. V gave up 0 bases and J gave up 3 bases, with 12 bases separating them. The germline gives CDR1 SGHTA, CDR2 FQGTGA. Written as DNA, the CDR3 is TGTGCCAGCAGCTTAACCGGCCAGCCGAACTACGAGCAGTACTTC. As protein: CASSLTGQPNYEQYF.

The chain has TRBV18 and TRBJ2-7, with a tentative D call TRBD2 (5 bases). The CDR3 length is 16 residues. CDR1 is KGHSH, CDR2 LQKENI, per germline. The V end lost 6 bases, the J end lost 5 bases, and 23 bases lay between the germline ends. This CDR3 is CASSPFDPGFPNEQYF. In DNA form, the CDR3 reads TGTGCCAGCTCGCCTTTTGACCCGGGGTTCCCCAACGAGCAGTACTTC.

This clone is a singleton in its sample. The chain employs TRBV19 and TRBJ1-4; D unclear. V was trimmed by 6 bases and J by 3 bases, leaving 8 bases between them. Germline V gene data show CDR1 as LNHDA and CDR2 as SQIVND (reference sequence). The CDR3 length is 13 residues. This chain's CDR3 is CASRRMSNEKLFF. In DNA, the CDR3 is TGTGCCAGTAGGCGAATGTCTAATGAAAAACTGTTTTTT. Combining the CDR3 with reference TRBV19 and TRBJ1-4 gives the whole variable domain DGGITQSPKYLFRKEGQNVTLSCEQNLNHDAMYWYRQDPGQGLRLIYYSQIVNDFQKGDIAEGYSVSREKKESFPLTVTSAQKNPTAFYLCASRRMSNEKLFFGSGTQLSVL.